This TCR beta chain comes out of a study of CD8+ T cells in alopecia areata. Study as a whole: Patients received oral tofacitinib, 5 to 10 mg twice daily, for moderate-to-severe alopecia areata.

Germline lookup yields CDR1 SGHTA and CDR2 FQGTGA. There are 15 residues in the CDR3. Trimming cost V 3 bases and J 5 bases; bases outside gene matches: 2. Regarding the study as a whole: Lesional scalp, especially alopecia totalis/universalis, showed higher clonality than normal scalp.

As to this clone: Its antigen is still unknown.

Regarding treatment: oral pan-JAK inhibitor, 5-10 mg twice daily. Sorted out of PBMCs were CD4+ T cells and CD8+ T cells. cDNA reverse transcribed from extracted RNA served as the sequencing template. Only in-frame clones appear in the TCRdb table, and some are missing; sequencing was by immunoSEQ multiplex PCR. Here the sample spans about 220,000 clones, approximately 57% being singletons. Sequencing used CD4+ T cells sorted from blood, obtained at week 4, from a patient treated with tofacitinib. The TCR originated in a human donor with alopecia areata. J is TRBJ2-2 and V is TRBV7-3; 11 nucleotides match TRBD2. The CDR3, as DNA: TGTGCCAGCAGCTTCGGACTAGCGGGTACCGGGGAGCTGTTTTTT. It yields the protein CASSFGLAGTGELFF.